The source of this T cell receptor (beta chain) is a study of radiotherapy plus CTLA-4 blockade in lung cancer. About the research overall: Among enrolled patients, approximately 18% responded and approximately 33% achieved disease control.

Assay used: immunoSEQ multiplex PCR; TCRdb lists only in-frame clones, some missing. Among more than 75,000 clones listed, around 87% were seen once. This clone was seen only once. This TCR came from a human donor with non-small cell lung cancer who had stable disease on radiotherapy plus ipilimumab. The source material was peripheral blood, sampled from a patient treated with radiotherapy plus ipilimumab.

DNA for the CDR3: TGTGCCAGCAGACCCGGGACAGGGGGAGGTCAGCCCCAGCATTTT. This codes for CASRPGTGGGQPQHF. The chain joins TRBV6-5 to TRBJ1-5; 11 positions match TRBD1. The V gene's germline CDR1 is MNHEY and CDR2 SVGAGI. This CDR3 comprises 15 residues. V lost 6 bases and J lost 6; bases outside the gene matches: 7.